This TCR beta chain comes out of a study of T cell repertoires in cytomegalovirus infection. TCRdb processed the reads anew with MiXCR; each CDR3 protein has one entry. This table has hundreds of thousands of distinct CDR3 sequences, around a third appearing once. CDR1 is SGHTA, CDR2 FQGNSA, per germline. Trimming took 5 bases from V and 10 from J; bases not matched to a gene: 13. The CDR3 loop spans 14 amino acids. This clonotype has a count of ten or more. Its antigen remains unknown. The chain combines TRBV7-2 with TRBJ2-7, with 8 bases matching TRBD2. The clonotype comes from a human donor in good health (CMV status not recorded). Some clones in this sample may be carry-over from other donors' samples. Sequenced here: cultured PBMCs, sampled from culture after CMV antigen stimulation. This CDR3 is CASSTDFGTRGQYF. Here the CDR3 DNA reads TGTGCCAGCAGCACGGATTTCGGGACTAGGGGACAGTACTTC.